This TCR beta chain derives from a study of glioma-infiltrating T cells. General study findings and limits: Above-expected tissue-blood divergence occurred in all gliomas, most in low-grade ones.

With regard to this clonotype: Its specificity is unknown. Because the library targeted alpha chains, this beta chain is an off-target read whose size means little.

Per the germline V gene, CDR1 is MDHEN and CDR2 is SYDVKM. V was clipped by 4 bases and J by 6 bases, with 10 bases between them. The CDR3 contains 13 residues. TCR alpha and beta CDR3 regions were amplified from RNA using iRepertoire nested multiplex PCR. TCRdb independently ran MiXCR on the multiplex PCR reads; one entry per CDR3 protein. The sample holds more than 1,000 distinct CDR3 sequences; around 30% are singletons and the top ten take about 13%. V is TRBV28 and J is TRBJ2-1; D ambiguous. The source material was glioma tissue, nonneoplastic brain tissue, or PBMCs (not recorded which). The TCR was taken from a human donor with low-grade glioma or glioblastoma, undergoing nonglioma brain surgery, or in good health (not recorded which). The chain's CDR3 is CASSSSAGNEQFF. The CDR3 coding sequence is TGTGCCAGCAGTTCCAGCGCCGGCAATGAGCAGTTCTTC.